The clone carrying this T cell receptor (beta chain) was found many times. The data originate from a study of HIV-infected patients and healthy controls. Germline V CDR1 and CDR2: SGHRS, YFSETQ. This CDR3 contains 14 residues. With 4 bases removed from V and 0 bases from J, the gap between germline ends came to 10 bases. All unsorted peripheral T cells were captured because whole blood was used without fractionation. People with immunomodulatory therapy, recent vaccination or treatment interruptions were not enrolled. Alpha and beta constant-region primers primed reverse transcription of around 500 ng RNA. Each of the alpha and beta chains got its own library through chain-specific third strand synthesis with indices. TCRdb reprocessed the 5' RACE reads with MiXCR, giving one entry per CDR3 protein. Of approximately 10,000 distinct CDR3 sequences in the sample, roughly 8% are singletons; the top ten hold 30% to 40%.

The receptor's source is an adult with HIV infection. The donor label of this sample is uncertain. Specimen: blood, collected before antiretroviral therapy. V and J are TRBV5-1 and TRBJ1-1; D not certain. CDR3 sequence (DNA): TGCGCCAGCAGCGGAACAGATATGAACACTGAAGCTTTCTTT. Amino acid sequence: CASSGTDMNTEAFF.